This T cell receptor beta chain was sequenced during a study of T cells expressing NK-cell markers. The overall study: The eight sequenced donors comprised seven who were HCMV-seropositive and one who was seronegative.

The study, taken as a whole, reports: In a handful of donors, dominant clonotypes made up about 25-65% of CD3+CD56-NKG2C+ cells. Over 5 donors carried dominant NKG2C+ clonotypes that made up roughly 1.0-7.0% of their CD8+ T cells.

The TCR beta cDNA came from 5'RACE template switching with UMIs. TCRdb reprocessed the 5' RACE reads and reports one entry per CDR3 protein, with no DNA. The table lists some 500,000 distinct CDR3 sequences. About this clonotype: Its antigen is as yet unknown.

The germline gives CDR1 MNHEY, CDR2 SMNVEV (reference sequence). The CDR3 has 12 amino acids. The chain joins TRBV27 to TRBJ2-1. The clonotype was recovered from a woman in her fifties or sixties in good health. The sample was blood T cells: a sorted CD56 or NKG2C T cell subset, CD4+ or CD8+ T cells, or bulk PBMC T cells (not recorded which). The CDR3 protein is CASAIFVSEQFF.